This T cell receptor beta chain originates from a study of cytomegalovirus exposure and HLA in healthy donors. Findings of the study overall: Further analysis was carried out later, and it showed several of the most significant clusters appearing linked to common viral pathogens. A previous analysis found most TCR beta V segments productive roughly 90% or roughly 30% of the time. Accurate prediction of HLA-A and HLA-B alleles (for most subjects) was reportedly achieved from TCR beta sequences.

This clone was seen more than once but under ten times. What it binds is unknown. Healthy bone marrow donors made up the donor group. PCR used 60 Vbeta primers and 13 Jbeta primers. Profiling relied on immunoSEQ multiplex PCR, and the TCRdb table lists in-frame clones only, not all of them. The sample lists roughly 110,000 clones; around three quarters were seen once. The sequence was obtained from a male donor in good health and CMV-seronegative. Sequenced sample: PBMCs.

The CDR3 coding sequence is TGTGCCAGCAGCTACAGAGCCTATGGCTACACCTTC. Residues: CASSYRAYGYTF. The rearrangement links TRBV7-9 to TRBJ1-2; D is unclear. Germline CDR1 SEHNR, CDR2 FQNEAQ (reference sequence). Trimming pared 4 bases from V and 4 bases from J, leaving 7 bases between. This CDR3 has 12 amino acids.